A single sample gave rise to the 14 T cell receptor beta chains below, sequenced in a study of shared clonotypes between healthy human individuals. Assay: immunoSEQ multiplex PCR; the TCRdb copy retains only in-frame clones and omits some. The sample lists around 1.9 million clones, roughly 91% occurring once. Cells designated naive CD8 were CD45RO-negative and were positively selected for CCR7, with terminally differentiated effector memory CD45RA+ cells excluded. The material sequenced was naive CD8+ T cells from PBMCs. The origin of the receptors is a man younger than 35 in good health. Some clones in this sample may be carry-over from other donors' samples.

V is TRBV5-4 and J is TRBJ1-1; a possible D gene is TRBD1 (5 bases). This CDR3 spans 15 amino acids. Germline loops: CDR1 SGHNT, CDR2 YYREEE (reference sequence). The germline V and J ends were trimmed by 1 base and 1 base, with 11 bases remaining between them. The CDR3 DNA is TGTGCCAGCAGCTTGTTGGGGGAGGGGAACACTGAAGCTTTCTTT. Translating it yields CASSLLGEGNTEAFF.

This rearrangement joins TRBV7-9 to TRBJ1-2, with D tentatively TRBD1 (6 bases). Germline CDR1 is SEHNR and CDR2 is FQNEAQ (reference sequence). Trimming removed 6 bases from V and 3 bases from J, with 14 bases in between. The length of the CDR3 is 14 residues. CDR3 coding DNA: TGTGCCAGCAGTGGGGGGGCCCCGGACTATGGCTACACCTTC. It encodes CASSGGAPDYGYTF.

Remarks on this clone: This CDR3 is also generated by other DNA sequences in the sample. This rearrangement joins TRBV28 to TRBJ2-1, with D maybe TRBD2 (5 bases). The CDR3 extends over 11 amino acids. V was trimmed by 5 bases and J by 7 bases, leaving 6 bases between them. Germline V gene sequence: CDR1 MDHEN, CDR2 SYDVKM. The CDR3 region has the DNA TGTGCCAGCAGTCGCGGGAATGAGCAGTTCTTC. Translation gives CASSRGNEQFF.

The chain recombines TRBV15 with TRBJ2-2; D may be TRBD1 (6 bases). V gave up 0 bases and J gave up 4 bases, with 9 bases separating them. Germline lookup yields CDR1 LNHNV and CDR2 YYDKDF (reference sequence). The CDR3 totals 15 residues. The CDR3 spells CATSRDRGGTGELFF. The CDR3 DNA reads TGTGCCACCAGCAGAGACAGGGGCGGCACCGGGGAGCTGTTTTTT.

This CDR3 is CAWSPGTGSPEQYF. CDR3 coding DNA: TGTGCCTGGAGTCCCGGGACAGGATCACCCGAGCAGTACTTC. The rearrangement links TRBV30 to TRBJ2-5; 8 bases match TRBD1. The J call is doubtful: the DNA matches TRBJ2-7 better. Germline assignment: CDR1 GTSNPN and CDR2 SVGIG (reference sequence). This CDR3 is 14 amino acids long.

The V call is TRBV28, the J call TRBJ2-7, with D perhaps matching TRBD1 (6 bases). The V and J ends lost 5 bases and 3 bases respectively, with 11 bases between them. The germline V gene encodes CDR1 MDHEN and CDR2 SYDVKM. The CDR3 has 13 amino acids. CDR3 residues: CASSQRRGYEQYF. The DNA for the CDR3 is TGTGCCAGCAGTCAACGCAGGGGCTACGAGCAGTACTTC.

The chain links TRBV4-1 to TRBJ1-5; the D gene is possibly TRBD1 (5 bases). Between the trimmed V and J ends, which lost 4 bases and 4 bases, there was a span of 17 bases. This CDR3 spans 16 amino acids. Germline lookup yields CDR1 MGHRA and CDR2 YSYEKL. The CDR3 sequence is CASSPTPRGGNQPQHF. The CDR3 nucleotides are TGCGCCAGCAGCCCGACTCCCCGGGGGGGGAATCAGCCCCAGCATTTT.

The V gene is TRBV9, the J gene TRBJ1-2, with 8 nucleotides matching TRBD1. The V gene end was trimmed by 3 bases and the J gene end by 4 bases; junction bases not matched to a gene: 8. CDR1 is SGDLS and CDR2 is YYNGEE in the germline V gene. The CDR3 extends over 15 amino acids. CDR3 amino acids: CASSGRDRQSYGYTF. The CDR3 DNA reads as TGTGCCAGCAGCGGCCGGGACAGGCAATCCTATGGCTACACCTTC.

The chain combines TRBV7-3 with TRBJ2-2; D is unresolved. CDR1 is SGHTA, CDR2 FQGTGA, per germline. There are 14 residues in the CDR3. The germline V and J ends were trimmed by 1 base and 4 bases, with 7 bases remaining between them. CDR3 DNA sequence: TGTGCCAGCAGCTTAAACCCGTCCACCGGGGAGCTGTTTTTT. Residues: CASSLNPSTGELFF.

J is TRBJ2-7 and V is TRBV6-5; D may be TRBD2 (6 bases). This CDR3 has 15 residues. Trimming shortened V by 1 base and J by 6 bases, and 16 bases separated the two germline ends. The germline CDR1 and CDR2 sequences are MNHEY and SVGAGI. This CDR3 is CASSYFSGRYREQYF. Written as DNA, the CDR3 is TGTGCCAGCAGTTACTTTTCGGGGAGGTATCGCGAGCAGTACTTC.

V and J are TRBV18 and TRBJ2-1; 8 nucleotides line up with TRBD1. Trimming removed 3 bases from V and 10 bases from J; junction bases left unmatched: 11. The germline V gene encodes CDR1 KGHSH and CDR2 LQKENI. The CDR3 totals 15 residues. The CDR3 protein is CASSPRGPANSEQFF. The CDR3 DNA reads TGTGCCAGCTCACCCAGGGGGCCTGCGAACTCCGAGCAGTTCTTC.

With respect to this clone: The same CDR3 also results from other DNA sequences found in this sample. The rearrangement uses TRBV7-9 and TRBJ1-3; D remains unclear. Trimming stripped 1 base from V and 2 bases from J, with 3 bases between. Germline CDR1 and CDR2: SEHNR and FQNEAQ (reference sequence). The CDR3 length is 13 residues. The CDR3 sequence: CASSLGAGNTIYF. The DNA of the CDR3 is TGTGCCAGCAGCTTAGGGGCTGGAAACACCATATATTTT.

V is TRBV11-2 and J is TRBJ1-2; possibly TRBD1 for D (5 bases). CDR1 and CDR2 (germline): SGHAT, FQNNGV. V lost 3 bases and J lost 0, with 11 bases in between. The CDR3 contains 15 residues. The CDR3 bases are TGTGCCAGCAGCTTCGGGGGGATACCTAACTATGGCTACACCTTC. Amino acids: CASSFGGIPNYGYTF.

This clone appeared a single time. J is TRBJ2-7 and V is TRBV9; 8 positions match TRBD1. CDR1 is SGDLS, CDR2 YYNGEE, per germline. V lost 4 bases and J lost 2; bases outside the gene matches: 8. The CDR3 sequence is 15 residues long. CDR3 sequence reads: CASSTGTGPTYEQYF. The CDR3 DNA is TGTGCCAGCAGCACAGGGACAGGCCCTACCTACGAGCAGTACTTC.